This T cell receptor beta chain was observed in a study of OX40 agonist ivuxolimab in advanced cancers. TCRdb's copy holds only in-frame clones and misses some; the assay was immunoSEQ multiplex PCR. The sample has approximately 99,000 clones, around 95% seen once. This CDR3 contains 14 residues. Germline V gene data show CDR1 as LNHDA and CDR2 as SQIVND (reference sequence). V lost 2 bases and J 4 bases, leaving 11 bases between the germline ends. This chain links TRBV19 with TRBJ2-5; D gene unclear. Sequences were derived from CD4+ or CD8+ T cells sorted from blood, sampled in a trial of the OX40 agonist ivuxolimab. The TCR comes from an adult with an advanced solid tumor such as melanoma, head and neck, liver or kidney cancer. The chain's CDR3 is CASSIRYGVETQYF. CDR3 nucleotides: TGTGCCAGTAGTATAAGGTACGGAGTAGAGACCCAGTACTTC. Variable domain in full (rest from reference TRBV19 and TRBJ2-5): DGGITQSPKYLFRKEGQNVTLSCEQNLNHDAMYWYRQDPGQGLRLIYYSQIVNDFQKGDIAEGYSVSREKKESFPLTVTSAQKNPTAFYLCASSIRYGVETQYFGPGTRLLVL.